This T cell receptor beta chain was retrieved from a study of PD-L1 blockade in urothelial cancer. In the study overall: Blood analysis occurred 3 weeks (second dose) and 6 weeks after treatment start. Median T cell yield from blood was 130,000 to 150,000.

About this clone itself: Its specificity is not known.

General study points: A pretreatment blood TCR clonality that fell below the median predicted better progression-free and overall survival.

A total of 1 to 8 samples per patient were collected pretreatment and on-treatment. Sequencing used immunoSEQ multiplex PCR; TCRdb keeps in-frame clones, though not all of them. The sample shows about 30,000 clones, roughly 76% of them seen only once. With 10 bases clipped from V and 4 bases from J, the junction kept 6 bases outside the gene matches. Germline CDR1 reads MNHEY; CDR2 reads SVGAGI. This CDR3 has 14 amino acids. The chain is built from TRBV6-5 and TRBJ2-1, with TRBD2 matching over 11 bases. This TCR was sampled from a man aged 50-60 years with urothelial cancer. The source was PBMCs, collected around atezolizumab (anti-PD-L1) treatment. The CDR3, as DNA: TGTGCCACATCGACTAGCGGGACATACAATGAGCAGTTCTTC. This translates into CATSTSGTYNEQFF.